These T cell receptor beta chains were read from a single sample in a study of blood T cell repertoires in COVID-19. Method: immunoSEQ multiplex PCR; TCRdb's copy keeps in-frame clones and lacks some. The sample holds 260,000 or so clones, roughly four fifths seen once. Sequencing input: peripheral blood. The receptors were gathered from a woman aged 70-85 years with acute or convalescent COVID-19. Each CDR3 is given with its conserved first and last residue. D genes are given only for firm matches.

D gene | J gene | V gene | CDR3 protein
NA | TRBJ1-1 | TRBV20-1 | CSASAQGMDTEAFF
NA | TRBJ1-2 | TRBV12-3/TRBV12-4 | CASSLGPAGGYTF
NA | TRBJ1-1 | TRBV30 | CAWRGGAHTEAFF
NA | TRBJ1-2 | TRBV5-8 | CASSLGQRTYYGYTF
NA | TRBJ2-7 | TRBV7-2 | CASSLAHRSSYEQYF
NA | TRBJ2-5 | TRBV4-2 | CASSQISGGLQETQYF
NA | TRBJ1-6 | TRBV7-9 | CASSERGPFSPLHF
NA | TRBJ1-2 | TRBV25-1 | CASSESSQGYTF
TRBD2 | TRBJ2-5 | TRBV5-1 | CASSFNGGMQETQYF
TRBD1 | TRBJ1-6 | TRBV5-1 | CASSLRDRDNSPLHF
TRBD1 | TRBJ2-6 | TRBV19 | CASSKVRSGTGASGANVLTF